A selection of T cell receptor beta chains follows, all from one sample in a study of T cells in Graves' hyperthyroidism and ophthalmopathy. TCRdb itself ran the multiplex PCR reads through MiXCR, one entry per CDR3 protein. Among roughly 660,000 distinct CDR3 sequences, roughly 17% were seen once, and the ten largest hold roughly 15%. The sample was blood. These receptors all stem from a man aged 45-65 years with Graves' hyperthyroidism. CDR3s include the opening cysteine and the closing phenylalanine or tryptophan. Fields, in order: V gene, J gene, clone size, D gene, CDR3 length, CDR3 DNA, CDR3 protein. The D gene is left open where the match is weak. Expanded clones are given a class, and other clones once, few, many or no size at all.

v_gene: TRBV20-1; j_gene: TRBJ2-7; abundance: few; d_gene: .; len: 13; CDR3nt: TGCAGTGCTCCCCTGTTGGGGAACTACGAGCAGTACTTC; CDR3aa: CSAPLLGNYEQYF
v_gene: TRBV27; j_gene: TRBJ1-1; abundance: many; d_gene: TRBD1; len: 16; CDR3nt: TGTGCCAGCAGACGGACAGGGTCGGGGATGAACACTGAAGCTTTCTTT; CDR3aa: CASRRTGSGMNTEAFF
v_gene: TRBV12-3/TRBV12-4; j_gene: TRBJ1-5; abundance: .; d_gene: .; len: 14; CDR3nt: TGTGCCAGCAGTCTGGACCGACAAATTCAGCCCCAGCATTTT; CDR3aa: CASSLDRQIQPQHF
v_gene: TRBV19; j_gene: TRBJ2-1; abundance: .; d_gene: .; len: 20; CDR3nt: TGTGCCAGTAGTATTAGTATTTGGGACCACCGTCATAGCTCCTACAATGAGCAGTTCTTC; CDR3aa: CASSISIWDHRHSSYNEQFF
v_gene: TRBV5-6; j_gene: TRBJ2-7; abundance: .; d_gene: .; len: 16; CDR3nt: TGTGCCAGCAGCCCCAACCGACAGGTGATTTCCTACGAGCAGTACTTC; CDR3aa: CASSPNRQVISYEQYF
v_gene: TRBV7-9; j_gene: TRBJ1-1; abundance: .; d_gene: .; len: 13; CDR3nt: TGTGCCAGCAGCTCGTCGGCGAACACTGAAGCTTTCTTT; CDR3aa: CASSSSANTEAFF
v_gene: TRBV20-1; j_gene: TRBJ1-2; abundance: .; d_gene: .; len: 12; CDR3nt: TGCAGTGCTAGAGAGGGGAACTATGGCTACACCTTC; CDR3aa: CSAREGNYGYTF
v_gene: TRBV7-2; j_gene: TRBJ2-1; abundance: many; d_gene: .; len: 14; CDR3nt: TGTGCCAGCAGCCCCCATACAGGAAACAATGAGCAGTTCTTC; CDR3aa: CASSPHTGNNEQFF
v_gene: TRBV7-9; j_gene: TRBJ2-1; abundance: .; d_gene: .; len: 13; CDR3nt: TGTGCCAGCAGCCCCGGGACAAGGGGTCTGCAGTTCTTC; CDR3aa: CASSPGTRGLQFF
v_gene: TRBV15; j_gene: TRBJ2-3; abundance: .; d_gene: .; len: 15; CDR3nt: TGTGCCACCAGCAGAGATCGTCGGAGGGCAGATACGCAGTATTTT; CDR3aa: CATSRDRRRADTQYF
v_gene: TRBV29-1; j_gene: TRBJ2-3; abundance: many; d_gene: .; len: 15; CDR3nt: TGCAGCGTTGCGGGGCAGGGGTTGGGCACAGATACGCAGTATTTT; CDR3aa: CSVAGQGLGTDTQYF
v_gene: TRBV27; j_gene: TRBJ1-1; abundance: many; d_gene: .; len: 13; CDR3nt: TGTGCCAGCAGTTGGAGGGGGGCCACTGAAGCTTTCTTT; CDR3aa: CASSWRGATEAFF
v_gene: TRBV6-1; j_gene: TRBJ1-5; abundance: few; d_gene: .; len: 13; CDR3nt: TGTGCCAGCAGTGCCCAAGTTATTCAGCCCCAGCATTTT; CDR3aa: CASSAQVIQPQHF
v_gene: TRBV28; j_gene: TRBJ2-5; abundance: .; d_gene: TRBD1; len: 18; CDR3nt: TGTGCCAGCTGTCCCGGGACAGGGGGCGCGGGGATTGAACAGACCCAGTACTTC; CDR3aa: CASCPGTGGAGIEQTQYF
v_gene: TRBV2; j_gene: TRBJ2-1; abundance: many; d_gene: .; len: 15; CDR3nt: TGTGCCAGCAGAAGATCCGGGACCGGAGGTGTTGAGCAGTTCTTC; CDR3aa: CASRRSGTGGVEQFF
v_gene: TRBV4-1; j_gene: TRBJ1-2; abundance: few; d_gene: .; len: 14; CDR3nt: TGCGCCAGCAGCACTCAGACAGTTAACTATGGCTACACCTTC; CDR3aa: CASSTQTVNYGYTF
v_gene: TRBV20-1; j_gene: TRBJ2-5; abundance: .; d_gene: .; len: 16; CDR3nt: TGCAGTGCTAGGCCGTTGGGGCGATGGTATCAAGAGACCCAGTACTTC; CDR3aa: CSARPLGRWYQETQYF
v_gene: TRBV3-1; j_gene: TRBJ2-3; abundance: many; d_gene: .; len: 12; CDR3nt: TGTGCCAGCAGCCAAATCTCAGATACGCAGTATTTT; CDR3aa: CASSQISDTQYF
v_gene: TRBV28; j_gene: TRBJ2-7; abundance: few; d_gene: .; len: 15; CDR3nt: TGTGCCAGCAGTTTAATGGGGCGGGGCTCCTACGAGCAGTACTTC; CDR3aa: CASSLMGRGSYEQYF
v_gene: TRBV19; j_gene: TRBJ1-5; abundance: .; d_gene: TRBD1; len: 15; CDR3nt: TGTGCCAGTAGCCCAGGGGGGGCCGGCAATCAGCCCCAGCATTTT; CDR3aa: CASSPGGAGNQPQHF
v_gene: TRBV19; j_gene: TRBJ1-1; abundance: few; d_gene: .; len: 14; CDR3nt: TGTGCCAGTAGTACCCGACAGTTGAACACTGAAGCTTTCTTT; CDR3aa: CASSTRQLNTEAFF
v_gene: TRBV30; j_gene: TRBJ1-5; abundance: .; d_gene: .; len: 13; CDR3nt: TGTGCCTGGAGTCCTTTCGGAAGTCAGCCCCAGCATTTT; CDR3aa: CAWSPFGSQPQHF
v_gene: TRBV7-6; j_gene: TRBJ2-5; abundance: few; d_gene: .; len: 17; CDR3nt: TGTGCCAGCAGCTTAGTCTCTTCGGGTCAGGGAAGGAAGACCCAGTACTTC; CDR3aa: CASSLVSSGQGRKTQYF
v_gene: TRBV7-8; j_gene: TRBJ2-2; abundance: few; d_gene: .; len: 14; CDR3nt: TGTGCCAGCAGCATCCTAGAATCCTACGGGGAGCTGTTTTTT; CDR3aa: CASSILESYGELFF
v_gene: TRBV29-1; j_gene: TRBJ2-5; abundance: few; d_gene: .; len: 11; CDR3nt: TGCAGCGTTGAAGTTTGGGAGACCCAGTACTTC; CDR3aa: CSVEVWETQYF
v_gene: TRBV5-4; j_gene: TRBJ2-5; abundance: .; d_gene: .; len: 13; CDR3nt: TGTGCCAGCAGCTTGGGGATCGAGGAGACCCAGTACTTC; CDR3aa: CASSLGIEETQYF
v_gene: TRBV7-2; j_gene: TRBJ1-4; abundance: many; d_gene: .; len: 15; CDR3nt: TGTGCCAGCAGCTTAGCAGGGGCAACTAATGAAAAACTGTTTTTT; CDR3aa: CASSLAGATNEKLFF
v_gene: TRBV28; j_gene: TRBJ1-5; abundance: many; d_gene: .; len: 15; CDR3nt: TGTGCCAGCAGCCTCCCCAGGGCTAGCAATCAGCCCCAGCATTTT; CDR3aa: CASSLPRASNQPQHF
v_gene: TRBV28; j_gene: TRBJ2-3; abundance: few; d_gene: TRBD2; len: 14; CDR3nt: TGTGCCAGCAGTCTCGGCGGGAGGTCAGATACGCAGTATTTT; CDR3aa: CASSLGGRSDTQYF